The 27 T cell receptor beta chains reported below all come from one sample, sequenced in a study of blood T cell repertoires in COVID-19. Sequenced by immunoSEQ multiplex PCR; TCRdb stores in-frame clones only, minus some. This sample yields 95,000 to 150,000 clones, of which around 83% are seen a single time; more than 5% belongs to the top ten. Sequenced input: peripheral blood. The receptors were gathered from an elderly man with active or convalescent COVID-19.

The V gene is TRBV5-5, the J gene TRBJ2-3; 8 bases agree with TRBD2. Trimming at V came to 1 base and at J to 4 bases, leaving 8 bases not matched to a gene. This CDR3 is built from 16 residues. Germline loops: CDR1 SGHKS, CDR2 YYEKEE (reference sequence). The CDR3 is CASSLKPGGPADTQYF. For the CDR3, the DNA is TGTGCCAGCAGCTTGAAGCCGGGGGGGCCCGCAGATACGCAGTATTTT. The entire variable domain, with the rest obtained from reference TRBV5-5 and TRBJ2-3, is as follows: DAGVTQSPTHLIKTRGQQVTLRCSPISGHKSVSWYQQVLGQGPQFIFQYYEKEERGRGNFPDRFSARQFPNYSSELNVNALLLGDSALYLCASSLKPGGPADTQYFGPGTRLTVL.

The V and J genes are TRBV7-2 and TRBJ1-6; no firm D call. The V gene lost 3 bases and the J gene lost 0 bases, with 9 bases spanning the gap. CDR3 length: 16 residues. The V gene's germline CDR1 is SGHTA and CDR2 FQGNSA. The CDR3, as DNA: TGTGCCAGCAGCTTTTCCTATCACTCCTATAATTCACCCCTCCACTTT. Residues: CASSFSYHSYNSPLHF.

This chain uses TRBV12-5 with TRBJ2-5; D is perhaps TRBD1 (5 bases). With 0 bases removed from V and 5 bases from J, the gap between germline ends came to 16 bases. The CDR3 has 16 amino acids. CDR1 is LGHNT and CDR2 is FRNRAP in the germline V gene. For the CDR3, the DNA is TGTGCTAGTGGTTTGGTACTGACAGCTACACTGGAGACCCAGTACTTC. Translating gives CASGLVLTATLETQYF.

J is TRBJ1-1 and V is TRBV6-5; no firm D call. From germline, CDR1 is MNHEY and CDR2 SVGAGI. The CDR3 loop spans 11 amino acids. V lost 8 bases and J 4 bases, leaving 8 bases between the germline ends. CDR3 nucleotide sequence: TGTGCCAGCCACTCGGGCACTGAAGCTTTCTTT. The encoded protein is CASHSGTEAFF.

This clone was counted a few times. J is TRBJ1-2 and V is TRBV5-4, with D hard to call. CDR3 length equals 19 residues. From germline, CDR1 is SGHNT and CDR2 YYREEE (reference sequence). The V end lost 3 bases, the J end lost 5 bases, and 29 bases lay between the germline ends. For the CDR3, the DNA is TGTGCCAGCAGCTCCCCTCGACCAGGTGCGGGGAATATTTTTTATGGCTACACCTTC. This sequence encodes CASSSPRPGAGNIFYGYTF. Full variable domain (outside the CDR3, taken from reference TRBV5-4 and TRBJ1-2): ETGVTQSPTHLIKTRGQQVTLRCSSQSGHNTVSWYQQALGQGPQFIFQYYREEENGRGNFPPRFSGLQFPNYSSELNVNALELDDSALYLCASSSPRPGAGNIFYGYTFGSGTRLTVV.

The V call is TRBV21-1, the J call TRBJ1-1. TRBV21-1 is designated a pseudogene. The CDR3 length is 16 residues. The CDR3 DNA sequence: TGTGCCAGCACCCACTTCCCCGGAGACTTGGACACTGAAGCTTTCTTT. Translation: CASTHFPGDLDTEAFF.

This chain uses TRBV6-5 with TRBJ1-5; 9 bases align to TRBD1. The CDR3 consists of 14 residues. From germline, CDR1 is MNHEY and CDR2 SVGAGI. Trimming took 4 bases from V and 6 from J; bases not matched to a gene: 4. The CDR3: CASSSGQGFQPQHF. CDR3 nucleotide sequence: TGTGCCAGCAGTTCGGGACAGGGATTTCAGCCCCAGCATTTT.

The chain carries TRBV5-8 and TRBJ2-2, with 9 nucleotides matching TRBD1. The CDR3 spans 18 residues. Germline CDR1 reads SGHTS; CDR2 reads YDEGEE. J gave up 4 bases and V 6 bases, and 16 bases lay outside the gene matches. This CDR3 is CASNKLAVDRGTTGELFF. The CDR3 DNA sequence: TGTGCCAGCAACAAGCTTGCGGTCGACAGGGGGACCACCGGGGAGCTGTTTTTT.

This clone occurred once. This chain joins TRBV9 and TRBJ1-6; D is undetermined. This CDR3 contains 14 residues. Germline values: CDR1 SGDLS, CDR2 YYNGEE. Trimming pared 3 bases from V and 10 bases from J, leaving 14 bases between. The chain's CDR3 is CASSGGGAPSPLHF. CDR3 DNA sequence: TGTGCCAGCAGCGGAGGTGGAGCCCCGTCACCCCTCCACTTT.

This clone appeared a few times. The V gene is TRBV5-1, the J gene TRBJ2-1; 10 positions agree with TRBD2. V trimming: 4 bases; J trimming: 3 bases; junction bases outside the gene matches: 4. The germline gives CDR1 SGHRS, CDR2 YFSETQ. CDR3 length equals 15 residues. The CDR3 is CASSTSGDNYNEQFF. CDR3 DNA: TGCGCCAGCAGCACTAGCGGGGATAACTACAATGAGCAGTTCTTC.

The rearrangement joins TRBV7-8 to TRBJ1-4; D is perhaps TRBD1 (5 bases). Germline assignment: CDR1 SGHVS and CDR2 FQNEAQ. This CDR3 spans 14 amino acids. V lost 5 bases and J lost 3, with 10 bases in between. CDR3 protein: CASSRTGPNEKLFF. The CDR3 DNA reads TGTGCCAGCAGCAGAACAGGCCCTAATGAAAAACTGTTTTTT.

V usage is TRBV6-2 or TRBV6-3 and J usage is TRBJ2-2, with a weak D call TRBD2 (5 bases). Germline V gene sequence: CDR1 MNHEY, CDR2 SVGEGT. This CDR3 is 14 amino acids long. Trimming cost V 0 bases and J 5 bases, with 7 bases left between them. CDR3 in DNA: TGTGCCAGCAGTTACTCCCGGGAAACCGGGGAGCTGTTTTTT. It translates to CASSYSRETGELFF.

This clone was detected once. V usage is TRBV4-2 and J usage is TRBJ1-4; no reliable D call. The V end lost 4 bases, the J end lost 3 bases, and 12 bases lay between the germline ends. Germline CDR1 is LGHNA and CDR2 is YNFKEQ. The CDR3 runs 15 residues. The CDR3 DNA reads TGTGCCAGCAGCCGCTCAGGTTTCTCTAATGAAAAACTGTTTTTT. Its translation: CASSRSGFSNEKLFF.

This clone was found once. This chain links TRBV28 with TRBJ2-5, with 9 bases matching TRBD2. The CDR3 has 13 residues. Germline lookup yields CDR1 MDHEN and CDR2 SYDVKM. The ends lost 6 bases at V and 5 bases at J; junction bases unmatched: 4. The CDR3: CASSTGTSETQYF. CDR3 DNA sequence: TGTGCCAGCAGCACCGGGACTAGCGAGACCCAGTACTTC.

V is TRBV9 and J is TRBJ1-3; D might be TRBD1 (5 bases). The CDR3 length is 15 residues. The germline V gene encodes CDR1 SGDLS and CDR2 YYNGEE. Trimming took 0 bases from V and 4 from J, leaving 11 bases between them. CDR3 region: CASSVGKGSGNTIYF. CDR3 DNA sequence: TGTGCCAGCAGCGTAGGCAAGGGGTCCGGAAACACCATATATTTT.

The chain employs TRBV7-8 and TRBJ2-6; D gene ambiguous. This CDR3 comprises 13 residues. The V end lost 6 bases, the J end lost 4 bases, and 7 bases lay between the germline ends. Germline CDR1 SGHVS, CDR2 FQNEAQ. CDR3 protein: CASRGVGANVLTF. The CDR3 DNA reads as TGTGCCAGCAGGGGCGTCGGGGCCAACGTCCTGACTTTC.

The rearrangement links TRBV7-2 to TRBJ2-3, with 8 bases that match TRBD1. Per the germline V gene, CDR1 is SGHTA and CDR2 is FQGNSA. The V gene end was trimmed by 1 base and the J gene end by 5 bases; junction bases not matched to a gene: 8. This CDR3 region has 16 residues. CDR3 bases: TGTGCCAGCAGCTTAGTAGGGCAGGGGGCGGGAGATACGCAGTATTTT. Translating it yields CASSLVGQGAGDTQYF.

The chain joins TRBV6-6 to TRBJ1-6, with D perhaps TRBD1 (6 bases). The CDR3 totals 15 residues. V dropped 0 bases and J dropped 8 bases, with 11 bases sitting between them. The germline gives CDR1 MNHNY, CDR2 SVGAGI (reference sequence). CDR3 loop: CASSYSQGWDSPLHF. For the CDR3, the DNA is TGTGCCAGCAGTTACTCACAGGGATGGGATTCACCCCTCCACTTT.

The V and J genes are TRBV24-1 and TRBJ2-3; possible D gene TRBD2, 6 bases. The length of the CDR3 is 14 residues. V was shortened by 5 bases and J by 10 bases, with 18 bases between the two germline ends. The V gene's germline CDR1 is KGHDR and CDR2 SFDVKD. CDR3: CATSGASAPGPQYF. The CDR3 DNA is TGTGCCACCAGTGGGGCTAGCGCCCCTGGCCCGCAGTATTTT.

This chain connects TRBV19 to TRBJ2-1; 12 bases are a match to TRBD2. The CDR3 length is 14 residues. With 10 bases clipped from V and 4 bases from J, the junction kept 5 bases outside the gene matches. CDR1 is LNHDA and CDR2 is SQIVND in the germline V gene (reference sequence). The CDR3 protein is CATNLAGGYNEQFF. The CDR3 nucleotides are TGTGCCACCAACCTAGCGGGGGGGTACAATGAGCAGTTCTTC. Using reference TRBV19 and TRBJ2-1 for the parts outside the CDR3, the full variable domain is DGGITQSPKYLFRKEGQNVTLSCEQNLNHDAMYWYRQDPGQGLRLIYYSQIVNDFQKGDIAEGYSVSREKKESFPLTVTSAQKNPTAFYLCATNLAGGYNEQFFGPGTRLTVL.

This rearrangement joins TRBV2 to TRBJ2-2, with D tentatively TRBD1 (5 bases). The CDR3 consists of 17 residues. Germline values: CDR1 SNHLY, CDR2 FYNNEI. Trimming stripped 6 bases from V and 0 bases from J, with 17 bases between. CDR3 protein: CASRADSRVTNTGELFF. In DNA, the CDR3 is TGTGCCAGCAGAGCCGACAGTCGGGTTACGAACACCGGGGAGCTGTTTTTT.

The chain is built from TRBV12-3 or TRBV12-4 and TRBJ1-5, with 7 bases aligning to TRBD1. The CDR3 totals 13 residues. V lost 6 bases to trimming and J lost 6 bases; unmatched junction nucleotides: 5. For the CDR3, the DNA is TGTGCCAGCAGCCGACAGGGAGCTCAGCCCCAGCATTTT. Its translation: CASSRQGAQPQHF.

The chain carries TRBV5-1 and TRBJ1-6, with 8 bases fitting TRBD1. The CDR3 spans 17 residues. The V gene's germline CDR1 is SGHRS and CDR2 YFSETQ. V gave up 4 bases and J gave up 0 bases; unmatched junction bases: 6. DNA for the CDR3: TGCGCCAGCAGCAGGGGACAGGAGCCCTCCTATAATTCACCCCTCCACTTT. Protein sequence: CASSRGQEPSYNSPLHF.

The rearrangement joins TRBV9 to TRBJ1-2; TRBD1 agrees at 11 bases. In germline, CDR1 is SGDLS, CDR2 YYNGEE. CDR3 length: 14 amino acids. Germline trimming cut 4 bases from V and 8 bases from J; bases unmatched to any gene: 7. CDR3 sequence: CASSPGTGGLGYTF. The CDR3 region has the DNA TGTGCCAGCAGCCCCGGGACAGGGGGATTGGGCTACACCTTC.

The rearrangement links TRBV28 to TRBJ1-3, with 7 bases lining up with TRBD1. The V segment lost 7 bases and the J segment 2 bases; nucleotides outside the gene matches: 8. CDR3 length: 15 amino acids. Germline-derived CDR1 and CDR2 are MDHEN and SYDVKM. In DNA form, the CDR3 reads TGTGCCAGCATGTCAGGGGGGTCCGCTGGAAACACCATATATTTT. Its translation is CASMSGGSAGNTIYF.

This clone was picked up a small number of times. The chain employs TRBV19 and TRBJ1-6; tentatively, D is TRBD1 (6 bases). Germline-derived CDR1 and CDR2 are LNHDA and SQIVND (reference sequence). This CDR3 is 14 amino acids long. The germline V and J ends were trimmed by 5 bases and 7 bases, with 12 bases remaining between them. CDR3 sequence reads: CASSSLGANSPLHF. DNA for the CDR3: TGTGCCAGTAGTTCTCTGGGGGCGAATTCACCCCTCCACTTT. Filled out from reference TRBV19 and TRBJ1-6, the complete variable domain reads DGGITQSPKYLFRKEGQNVTLSCEQNLNHDAMYWYRQDPGQGLRLIYYSQIVNDFQKGDIAEGYSVSREKKESFPLTVTSAQKNPTAFYLCASSSLGANSPLHFGNGTRLTVT.

This clone was counted many times. This chain joins TRBV7-6 and TRBJ2-7, with 8 bases matching TRBD1. The CDR3 loop spans 15 amino acids. J lost 3 bases, V lost 4 bases, and 8 bases had no gene match. Germline V CDR1 and CDR2: SGHVS, FNYEAQ. This CDR3 is CASSSRTGSFYEQYF. CDR3 in DNA: TGTGCCAGCAGCTCCCGGACAGGGAGTTTCTACGAGCAGTACTTC.